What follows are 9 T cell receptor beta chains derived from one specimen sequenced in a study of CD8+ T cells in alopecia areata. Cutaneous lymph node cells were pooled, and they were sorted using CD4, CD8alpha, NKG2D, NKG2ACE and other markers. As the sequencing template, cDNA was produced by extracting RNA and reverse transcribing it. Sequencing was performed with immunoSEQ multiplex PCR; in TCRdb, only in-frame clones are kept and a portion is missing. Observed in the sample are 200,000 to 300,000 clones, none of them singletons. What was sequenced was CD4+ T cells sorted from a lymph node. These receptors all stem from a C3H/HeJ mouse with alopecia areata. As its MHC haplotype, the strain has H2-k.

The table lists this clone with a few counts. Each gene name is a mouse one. The chain's CDR3 is CASGDLGAETLYF. Incomplete CDR3 DNA: TGTGCCAGCGGTGACCTGGGGGCAGAA. The chain links TRBV13-2 to TRBJ2-3; a weak D match, TRBD2 (6 bases). The CDR3 is cut off 4 residues early in the read; its end comes from the germline J gene. V dropped 2 bases and J dropped 3 bases, with 7 bases sitting between them. The V gene's germline CDR1 is NNHNN and CDR2 SYGAGS (reference sequence). The CDR3 covers 13 residues.

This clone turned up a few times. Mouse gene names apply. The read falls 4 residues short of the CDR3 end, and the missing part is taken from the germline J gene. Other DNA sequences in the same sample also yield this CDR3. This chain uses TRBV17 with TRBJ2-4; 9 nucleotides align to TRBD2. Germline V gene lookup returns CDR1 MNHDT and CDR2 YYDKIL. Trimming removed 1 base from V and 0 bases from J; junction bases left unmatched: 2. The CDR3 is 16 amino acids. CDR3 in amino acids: CASSRGLGASQNTLYF. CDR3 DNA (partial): TGTGCTAGCAGTAGAGGACTGGGGGCTAGTCAAAAC.

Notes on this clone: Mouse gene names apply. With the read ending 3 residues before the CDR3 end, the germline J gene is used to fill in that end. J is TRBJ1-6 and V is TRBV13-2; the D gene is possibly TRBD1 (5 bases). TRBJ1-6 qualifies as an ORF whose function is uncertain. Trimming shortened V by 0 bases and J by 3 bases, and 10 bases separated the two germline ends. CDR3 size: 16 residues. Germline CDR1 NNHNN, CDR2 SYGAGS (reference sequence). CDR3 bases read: TGTGCCAGCGGTGATGCGAAGGACAACTATAATTCGCCC. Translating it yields CASGDAKDNYNSP. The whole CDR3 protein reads CASGDAKDNYNSPLYF.

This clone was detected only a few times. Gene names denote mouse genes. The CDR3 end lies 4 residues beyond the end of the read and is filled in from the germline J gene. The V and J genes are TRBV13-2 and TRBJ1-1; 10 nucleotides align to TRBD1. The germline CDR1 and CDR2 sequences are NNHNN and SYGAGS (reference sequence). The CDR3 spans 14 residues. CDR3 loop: CASGDFRTGGEVFF. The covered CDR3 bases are TGTGCCAGCGGTGATTTTAGGACAGGGGGA.

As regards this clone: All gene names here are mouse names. The CDR3 sequence: CASSRSSAETLYF. The part of the CDR3 DNA that was read is TGTGCCAGCAGCAGATCTAGTGCAGAA. The chain uses TRBV13-3 and TRBJ2-3, with D uncertain. The read halts 4 residues ahead of the CDR3 end, with the missing end drawn from the germline J gene. CDR3 size: 13 residues. V was shortened by 5 bases and J by 0 bases, with 7 bases between the two germline ends. Per germline, CDR1 NNHDY and CDR2 SYVADS.

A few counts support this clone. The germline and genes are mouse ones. CDR3: CASSQDTTNSDYTF. The DNA read from the CDR3 is TGTGCCAGCAGTCAGGACACTACAAACTCC. This sequence joins TRBV13-1 and TRBJ1-2, with D possibly being TRBD1 (5 bases). Coverage ceases 4 residues before the CDR3 finishes, and the germline J gene fills in the end. V was shortened by 4 bases and J by 0 bases, with 10 bases between the two germline ends. The CDR3 consists of 14 residues. Germline CDR1 NSHNY, CDR2 SYGAGN.

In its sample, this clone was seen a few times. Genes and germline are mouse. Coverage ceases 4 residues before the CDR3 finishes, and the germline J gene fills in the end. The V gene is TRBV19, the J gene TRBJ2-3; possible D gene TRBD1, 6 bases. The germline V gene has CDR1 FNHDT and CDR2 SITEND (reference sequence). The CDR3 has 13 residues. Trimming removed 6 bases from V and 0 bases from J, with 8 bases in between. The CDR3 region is CASNTGSAETLYF. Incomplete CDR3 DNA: TGTGCCAGCAACACAGGGAGTGCAGAA.

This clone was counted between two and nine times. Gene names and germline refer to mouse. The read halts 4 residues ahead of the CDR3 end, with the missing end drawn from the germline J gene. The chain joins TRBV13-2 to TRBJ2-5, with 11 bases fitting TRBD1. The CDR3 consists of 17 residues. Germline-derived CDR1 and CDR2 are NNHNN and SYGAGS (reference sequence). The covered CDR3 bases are TGTGCCAGCGGTGATGCTGGCCGGACAGGGGGCGTGGAC. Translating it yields CASGDAGRTGGVD. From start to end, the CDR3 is CASGDAGRTGGVDTQYF.

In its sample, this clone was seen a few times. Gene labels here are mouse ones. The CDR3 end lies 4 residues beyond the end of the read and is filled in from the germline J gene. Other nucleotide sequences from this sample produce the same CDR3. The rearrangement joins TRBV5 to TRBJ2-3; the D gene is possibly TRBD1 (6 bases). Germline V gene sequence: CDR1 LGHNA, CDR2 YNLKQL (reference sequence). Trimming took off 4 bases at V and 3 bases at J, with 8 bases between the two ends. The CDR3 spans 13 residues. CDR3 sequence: CASSPTGAETLYF. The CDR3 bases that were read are TGTGCCAGCAGCCCCACAGGGGCAGAA.